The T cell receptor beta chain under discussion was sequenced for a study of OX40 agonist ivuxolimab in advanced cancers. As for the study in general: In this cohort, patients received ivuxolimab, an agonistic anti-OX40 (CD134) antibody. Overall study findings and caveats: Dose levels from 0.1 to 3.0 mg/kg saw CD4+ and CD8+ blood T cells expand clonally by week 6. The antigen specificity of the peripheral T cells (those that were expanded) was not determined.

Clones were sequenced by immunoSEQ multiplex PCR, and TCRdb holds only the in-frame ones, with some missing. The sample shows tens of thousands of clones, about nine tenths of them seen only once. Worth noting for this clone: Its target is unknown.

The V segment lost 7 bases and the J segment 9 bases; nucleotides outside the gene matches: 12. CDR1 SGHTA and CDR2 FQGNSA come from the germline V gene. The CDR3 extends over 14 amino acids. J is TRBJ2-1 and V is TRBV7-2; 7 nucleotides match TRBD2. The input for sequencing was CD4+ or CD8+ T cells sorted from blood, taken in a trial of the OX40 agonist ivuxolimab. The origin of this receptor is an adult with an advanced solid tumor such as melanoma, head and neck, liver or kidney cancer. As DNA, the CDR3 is TGTGCCAGCACTCTTTCGAGAGGGAGGGGTGAGCAGTTCTTC. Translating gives CASTLSRGRGEQFF. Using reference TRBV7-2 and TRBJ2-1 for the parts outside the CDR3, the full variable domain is GAGVSQSPSNKVTEKGKDVELRCDPISGHTALYWYRQSLGQGLEFLIYFQGNSAPDKSGLPSDRFSAERTGGSVSTLTIQRTQQEDSAVYLCASTLSRGRGEQFFGPGTRLTVL.